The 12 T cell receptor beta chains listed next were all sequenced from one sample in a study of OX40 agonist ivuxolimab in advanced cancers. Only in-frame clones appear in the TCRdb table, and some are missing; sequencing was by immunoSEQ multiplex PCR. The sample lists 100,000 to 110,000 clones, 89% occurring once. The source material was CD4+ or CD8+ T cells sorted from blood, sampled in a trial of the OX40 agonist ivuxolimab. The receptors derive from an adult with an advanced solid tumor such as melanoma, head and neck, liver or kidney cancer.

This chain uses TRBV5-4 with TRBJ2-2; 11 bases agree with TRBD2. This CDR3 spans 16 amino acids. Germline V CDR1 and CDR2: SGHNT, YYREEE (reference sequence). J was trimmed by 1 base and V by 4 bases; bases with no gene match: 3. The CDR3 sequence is CASSPGLAGNTGELFF. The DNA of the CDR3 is TGTGCCAGCAGCCCAGGACTAGCGGGGAACACCGGGGAGCTGTTTTTT.

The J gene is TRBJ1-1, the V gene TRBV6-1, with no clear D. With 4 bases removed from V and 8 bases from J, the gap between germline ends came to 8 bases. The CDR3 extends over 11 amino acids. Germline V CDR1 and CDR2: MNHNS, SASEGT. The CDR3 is CASSGREEAFF. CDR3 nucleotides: TGTGCCAGCAGTGGCCGGGAAGAAGCTTTCTTT.

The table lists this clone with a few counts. The CDR3 DNA is TGTGCCAGCAGTGATTGGGCCTCCTACGAGCAGTACTTC. Translation gives CASSDWASYEQYF. This chain uses TRBV6-1 with TRBJ2-7, with D unclear. This CDR3 region has 13 residues. Germline V gives CDR1 MNHNS, CDR2 SASEGT. Trimming removed 3 bases at V and 0 bases at J, with 6 bases between.

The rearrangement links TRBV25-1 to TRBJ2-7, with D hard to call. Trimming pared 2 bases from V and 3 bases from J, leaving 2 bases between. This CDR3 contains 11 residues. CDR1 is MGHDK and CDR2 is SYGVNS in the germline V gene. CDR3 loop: CASSEIYEQYF. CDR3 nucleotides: TGTGCCAGCAGTGAAATCTACGAGCAGTACTTC.

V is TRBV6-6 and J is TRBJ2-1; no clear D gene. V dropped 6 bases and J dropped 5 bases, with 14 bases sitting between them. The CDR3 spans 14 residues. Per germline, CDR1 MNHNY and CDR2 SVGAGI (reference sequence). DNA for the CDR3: TGTGCCAGCAGACCGGGCCTCCACCACAATGAGCAGTTCTTC. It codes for CASRPGLHHNEQFF.

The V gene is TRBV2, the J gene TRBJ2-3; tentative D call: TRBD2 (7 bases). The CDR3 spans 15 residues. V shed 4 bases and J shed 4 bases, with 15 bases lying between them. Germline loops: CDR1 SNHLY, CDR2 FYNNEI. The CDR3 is CASSAGGPLADTQYF. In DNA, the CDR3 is TGTGCCAGCAGTGCGGGGGGCCCCCTCGCAGATACGCAGTATTTT. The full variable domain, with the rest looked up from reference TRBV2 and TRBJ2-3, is EPEVTQTPSHQVTQMGQEVILRCVPISNHLYFYWYRQILGQKVEFLVSFYNNEISEKSEIFDDQFSVERPDGSNFTLKIRSTKLEDSAMYFCASSAGGPLADTQYFGPGTRLTVL.

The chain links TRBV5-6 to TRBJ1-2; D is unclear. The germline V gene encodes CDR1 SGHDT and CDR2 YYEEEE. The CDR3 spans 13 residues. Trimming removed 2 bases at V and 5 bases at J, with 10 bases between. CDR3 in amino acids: CASSFSRRYGYTF. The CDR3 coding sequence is TGTGCCAGCAGCTTTTCCCGGAGGTATGGCTACACCTTC.

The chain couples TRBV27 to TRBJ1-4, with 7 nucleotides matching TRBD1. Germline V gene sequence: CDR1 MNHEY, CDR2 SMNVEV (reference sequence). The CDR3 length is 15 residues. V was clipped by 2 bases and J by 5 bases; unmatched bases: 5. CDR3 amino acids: CASSLVATGNEKLFF. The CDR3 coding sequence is TGTGCCAGCAGTTTAGTCGCGACAGGGAATGAAAAACTGTTTTTT.

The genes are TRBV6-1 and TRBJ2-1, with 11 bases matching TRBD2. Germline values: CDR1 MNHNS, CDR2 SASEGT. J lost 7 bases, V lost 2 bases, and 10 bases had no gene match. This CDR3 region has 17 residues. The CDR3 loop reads CASSEYSGGASKNEQFF. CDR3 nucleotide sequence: TGTGCCAGCAGTGAATATAGCGGGGGGGCCTCAAAAAATGAGCAGTTCTTC.

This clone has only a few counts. CDR3 loop: CASSLENQPQHF. CDR3 sequence (DNA): TGTGCCAGCAGCTTGGAGAATCAGCCCCAGCATTTT. V and J are TRBV7-9 and TRBJ1-5; D is unresolved. The CDR3 is 12 amino acids. The germline CDR1 and CDR2 sequences are SEHNR and FQNEAQ (reference sequence). The V end lost 3 bases, the J end lost 4 bases, and 4 bases lay between the germline ends.

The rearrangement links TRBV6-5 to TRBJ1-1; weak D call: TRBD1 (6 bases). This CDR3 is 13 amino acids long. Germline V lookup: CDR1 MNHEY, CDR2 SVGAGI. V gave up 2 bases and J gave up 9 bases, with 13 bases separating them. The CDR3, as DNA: TGTGCCAGCAGTTACAGCTTCGGACAGCAAGCTTTCTTT. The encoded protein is CASSYSFGQQAFF.

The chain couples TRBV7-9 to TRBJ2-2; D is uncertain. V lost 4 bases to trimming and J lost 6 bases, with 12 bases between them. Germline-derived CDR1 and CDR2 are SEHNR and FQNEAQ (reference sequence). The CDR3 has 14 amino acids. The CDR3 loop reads CASSSHMGSGELFF. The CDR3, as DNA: TGTGCCAGCAGCTCTCATATGGGATCCGGGGAGCTGTTTTTT.